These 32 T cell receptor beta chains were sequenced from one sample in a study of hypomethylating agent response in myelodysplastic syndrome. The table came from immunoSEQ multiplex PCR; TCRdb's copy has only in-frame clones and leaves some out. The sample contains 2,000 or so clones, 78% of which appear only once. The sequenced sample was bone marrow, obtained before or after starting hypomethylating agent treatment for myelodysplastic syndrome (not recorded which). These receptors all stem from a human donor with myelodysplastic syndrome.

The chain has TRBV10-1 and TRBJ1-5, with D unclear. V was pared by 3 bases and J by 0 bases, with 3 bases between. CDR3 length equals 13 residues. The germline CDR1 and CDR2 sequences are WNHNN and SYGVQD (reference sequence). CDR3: CASSEYSNQPQHF. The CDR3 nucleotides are TGCGCCAGCAGTGAATATAGCAATCAGCCCCAGCATTTT.

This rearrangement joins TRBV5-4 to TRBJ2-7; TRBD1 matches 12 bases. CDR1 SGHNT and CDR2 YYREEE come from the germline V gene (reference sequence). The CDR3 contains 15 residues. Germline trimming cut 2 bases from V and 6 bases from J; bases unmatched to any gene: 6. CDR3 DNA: TGTGCCAGCAGCTTACCCGGGACAGGGGGCAGCGAGCAGTACTTC. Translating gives CASSLPGTGGSEQYF.

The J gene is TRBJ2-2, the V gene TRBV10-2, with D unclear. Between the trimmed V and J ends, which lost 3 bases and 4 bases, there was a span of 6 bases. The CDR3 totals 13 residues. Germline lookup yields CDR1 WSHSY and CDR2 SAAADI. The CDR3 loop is CASSDVLTGELFF. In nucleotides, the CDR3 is TGCGCCAGCAGTGATGTACTCACCGGGGAGCTGTTTTTT.

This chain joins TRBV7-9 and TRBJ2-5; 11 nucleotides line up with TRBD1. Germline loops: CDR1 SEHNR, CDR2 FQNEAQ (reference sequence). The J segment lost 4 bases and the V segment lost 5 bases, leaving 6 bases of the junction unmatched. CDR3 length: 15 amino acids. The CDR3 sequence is CASSRGQGERETQYF. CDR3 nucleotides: TGTGCCAGCAGCCGGGGACAGGGGGAGAGAGAGACCCAGTACTTC. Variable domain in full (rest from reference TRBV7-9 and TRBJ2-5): DTGVSQNPRHKITKRGQNVTFRCDPISEHNRLYWYRQTLGQGPEFLTYFQNEAQLEKSRLLSDRFSAERPKGSFSTLEIQRTEQGDSAMYLCASSRGQGERETQYFGPGTRLLVL.

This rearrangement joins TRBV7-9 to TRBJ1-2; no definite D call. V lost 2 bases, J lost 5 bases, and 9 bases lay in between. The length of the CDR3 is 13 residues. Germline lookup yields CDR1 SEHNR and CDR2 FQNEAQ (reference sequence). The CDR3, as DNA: TGTGCCAGCAGCTTACAGGCCTTTTATGGCTACACCTTC. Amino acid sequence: CASSLQAFYGYTF. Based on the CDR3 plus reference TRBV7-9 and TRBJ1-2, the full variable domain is DTGVSQNPRHKITKRGQNVTFRCDPISEHNRLYWYRQTLGQGPEFLTYFQNEAQLEKSRLLSDRFSAERPKGSFSTLEIQRTEQGDSAMYLCASSLQAFYGYTFGSGTRLTVV.

CDR3 sequence: CSAESRGTGELFF. The CDR3 DNA is TGCAGCGCCGAGAGCAGGGGCACCGGGGAGCTGTTTTTT. The chain joins TRBV29-1 to TRBJ2-2, with D perhaps matching TRBD1 (6 bases). The CDR3 runs 13 residues. V dropped 7 bases and J dropped 4 bases, with 13 bases sitting between them. Germline-derived CDR1 and CDR2 are SQVTM and ANQGSEA.

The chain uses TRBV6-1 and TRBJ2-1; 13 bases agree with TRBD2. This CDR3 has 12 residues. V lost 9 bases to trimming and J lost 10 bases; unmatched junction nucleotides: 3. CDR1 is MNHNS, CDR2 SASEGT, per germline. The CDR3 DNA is TGTGCCAGTCGGACTAGCGGGGGAGAGCAGTTCTTC. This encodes CASRTSGGEQFF.

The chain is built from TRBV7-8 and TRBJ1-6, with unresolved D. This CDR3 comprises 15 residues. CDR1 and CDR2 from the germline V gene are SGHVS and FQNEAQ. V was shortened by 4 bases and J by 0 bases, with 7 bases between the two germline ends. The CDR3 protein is CASSSTTSYNSPLHF. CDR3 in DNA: TGTGCCAGCAGCTCCACAACCTCCTATAATTCACCCCTCCACTTT.

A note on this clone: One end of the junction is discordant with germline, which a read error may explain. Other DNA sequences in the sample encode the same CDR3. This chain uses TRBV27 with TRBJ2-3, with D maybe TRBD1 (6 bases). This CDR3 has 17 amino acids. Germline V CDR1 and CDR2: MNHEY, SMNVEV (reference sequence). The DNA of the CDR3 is TGTGCCAGTAGTTTATTTGACAGGAGTGCTAGCACAGATACGCAGTATTTT. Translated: CASSLFDRSASTDTQYF.

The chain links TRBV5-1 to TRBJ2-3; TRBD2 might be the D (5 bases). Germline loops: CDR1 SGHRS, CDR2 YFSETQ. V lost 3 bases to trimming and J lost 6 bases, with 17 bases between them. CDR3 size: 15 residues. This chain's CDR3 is CASSSSLVGGDTQYF. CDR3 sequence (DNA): TGCGCCAGCAGCTCGTCACTAGTCGGAGGCGATACGCAGTATTTT.

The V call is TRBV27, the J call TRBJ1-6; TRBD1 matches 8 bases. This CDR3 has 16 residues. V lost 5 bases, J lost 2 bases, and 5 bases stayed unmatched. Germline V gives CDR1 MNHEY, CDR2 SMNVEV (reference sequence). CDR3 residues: CASSVDRATYNSPLHF. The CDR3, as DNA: TGTGCCAGCAGTGTGGACAGGGCAACCTATAATTCACCCCTCCACTTT.

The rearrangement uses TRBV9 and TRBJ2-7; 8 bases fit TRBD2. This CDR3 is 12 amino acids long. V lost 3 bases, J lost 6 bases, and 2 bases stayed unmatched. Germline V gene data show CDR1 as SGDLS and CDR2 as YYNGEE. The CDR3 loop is CASSGGLGEQYF. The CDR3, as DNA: TGTGCCAGCAGCGGGGGACTAGGCGAGCAGTACTTC.

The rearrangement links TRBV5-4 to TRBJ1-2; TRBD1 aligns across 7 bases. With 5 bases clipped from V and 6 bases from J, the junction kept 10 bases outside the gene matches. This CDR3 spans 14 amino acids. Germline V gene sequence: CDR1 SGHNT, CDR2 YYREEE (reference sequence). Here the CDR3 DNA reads TGTGCCAGCAGTCGACAGGGCGGTTCCGATGGCTACACCTTC. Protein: CASSRQGGSDGYTF. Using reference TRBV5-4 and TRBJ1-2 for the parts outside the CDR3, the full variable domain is ETGVTQSPTHLIKTRGQQVTLRCSSQSGHNTVSWYQQALGQGPQFIFQYYREEENGRGNFPPRFSGLQFPNYSSELNVNALELDDSALYLCASSRQGGSDGYTFGSGTRLTVV.

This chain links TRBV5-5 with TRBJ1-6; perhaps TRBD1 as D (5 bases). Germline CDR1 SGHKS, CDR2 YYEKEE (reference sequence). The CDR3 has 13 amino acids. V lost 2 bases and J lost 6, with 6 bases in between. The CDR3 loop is CASSLGTNSPLHF. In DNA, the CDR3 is TGTGCCAGCAGCTTAGGGACTAATTCACCCCTCCACTTT. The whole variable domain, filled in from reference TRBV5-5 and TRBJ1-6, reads DAGVTQSPTHLIKTRGQQVTLRCSPISGHKSVSWYQQVLGQGPQFIFQYYEKEERGRGNFPDRFSARQFPNYSSELNVNALLLGDSALYLCASSLGTNSPLHFGNGTRLTVT.

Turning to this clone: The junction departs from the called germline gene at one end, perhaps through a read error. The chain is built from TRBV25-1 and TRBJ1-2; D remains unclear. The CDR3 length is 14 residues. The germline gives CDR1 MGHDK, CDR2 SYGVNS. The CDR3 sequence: CASSEVGSNHGYTF. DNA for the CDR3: TGTGCCAGCAGTGAAGTAGGTAGTAACCATGGCTACACCTTC.

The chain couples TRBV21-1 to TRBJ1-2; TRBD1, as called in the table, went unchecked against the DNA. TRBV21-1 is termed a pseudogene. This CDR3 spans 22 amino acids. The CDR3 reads CASSKRPIPTGGMLRANYGYTF. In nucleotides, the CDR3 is TGTGCCAGCAGCAAACGCCCTATACCGACAGGGGGAATGCTTCGGGCTAACTATGGCTACACCTTC.

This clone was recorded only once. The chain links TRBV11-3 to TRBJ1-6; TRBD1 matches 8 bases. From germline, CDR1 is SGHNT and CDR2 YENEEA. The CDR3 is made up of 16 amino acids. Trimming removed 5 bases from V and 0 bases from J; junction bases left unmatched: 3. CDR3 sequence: CASSPTGGSYNSPLHF. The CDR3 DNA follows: TGTGCCAGCAGCCCCACAGGGGGCTCCTATAATTCACCCCTCCACTTT.

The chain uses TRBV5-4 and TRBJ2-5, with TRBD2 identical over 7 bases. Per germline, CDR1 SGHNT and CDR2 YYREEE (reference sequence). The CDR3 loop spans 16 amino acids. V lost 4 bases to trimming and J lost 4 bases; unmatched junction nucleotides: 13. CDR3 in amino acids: CASSNRLGGGGETQYF. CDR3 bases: TGTGCCAGCAGCAACAGATTGGGGGGGGGAGGAGAGACCCAGTACTTC.

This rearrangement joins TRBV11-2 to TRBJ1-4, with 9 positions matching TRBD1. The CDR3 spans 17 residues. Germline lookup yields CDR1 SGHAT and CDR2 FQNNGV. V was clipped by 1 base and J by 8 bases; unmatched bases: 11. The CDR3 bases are TGTGCCAGCAGCTTAGTTGACAGGGGGACGGGTATCGAAAAACTGTTTTTT. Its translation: CASSLVDRGTGIEKLFF.

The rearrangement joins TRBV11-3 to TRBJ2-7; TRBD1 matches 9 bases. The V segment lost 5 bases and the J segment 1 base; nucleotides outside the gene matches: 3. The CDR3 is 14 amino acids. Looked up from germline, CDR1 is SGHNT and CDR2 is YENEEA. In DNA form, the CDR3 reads TGTGCCAGCAGCCGGGACAGGGTGTCCTACGAGCAGTACTTC. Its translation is CASSRDRVSYEQYF. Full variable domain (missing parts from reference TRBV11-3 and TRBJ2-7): EAGVVQSPRYKIIEKKQPVAFWCNPISGHNTLYWYLQNLGQGPELLIRYENEEAVDDSQLPKDRFSAERLKGVDSTLKIQPAELGDSAVYLCASSRDRVSYEQYFGPGTRLTVT.

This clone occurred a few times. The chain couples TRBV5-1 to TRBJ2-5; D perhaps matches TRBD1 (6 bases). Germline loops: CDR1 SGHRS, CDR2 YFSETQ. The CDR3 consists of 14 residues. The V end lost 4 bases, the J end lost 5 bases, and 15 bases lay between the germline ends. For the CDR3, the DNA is TGCGCCAGCAGCGAGGGCAGGGGACGCGAGACCCAGTACTTC. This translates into CASSEGRGRETQYF.

The CDR3 coding sequence is TGCGCCAGCAGCCAAGATCCGACGGGGGGGCCGGGGGAGCAGTTCTTC. Protein product: CASSQDPTGGPGEQFF. The chain is built from TRBV4-3 and TRBJ2-1, with 8 bases identical to TRBD2. With V trimmed by 0 bases and J by 10 bases, 11 bases remained unmatched. This CDR3 has 16 amino acids. From germline, CDR1 is LGHNA and CDR2 YSLEER.

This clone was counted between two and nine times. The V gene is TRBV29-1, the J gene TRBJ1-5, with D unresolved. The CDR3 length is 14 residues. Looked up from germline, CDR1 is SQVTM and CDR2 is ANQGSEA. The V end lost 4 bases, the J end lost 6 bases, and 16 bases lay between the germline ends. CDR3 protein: CSVAYKGSGQPQHF. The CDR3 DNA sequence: TGCAGCGTTGCCTACAAAGGTTCGGGTCAGCCCCAGCATTTT.

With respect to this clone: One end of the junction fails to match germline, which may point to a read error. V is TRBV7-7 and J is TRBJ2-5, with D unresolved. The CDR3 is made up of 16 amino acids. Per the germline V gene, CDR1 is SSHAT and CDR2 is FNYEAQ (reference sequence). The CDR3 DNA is TGTGCTAGCAGCTTAGCCCCCGGCAGAGTACAAGAGACCCAGTACTTC. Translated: CASSLAPGRVQETQYF. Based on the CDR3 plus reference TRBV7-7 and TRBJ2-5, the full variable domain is GAGVSQSPRYKVTKRGQDVTLRCDPISSHATLYWYQQALGQGPEFLTYFNYEAQPDKSGLPSDRFSAERPEGSISTLTIQRTEQRDSAMYRCASSLAPGRVQETQYFGPGTRLLVL.

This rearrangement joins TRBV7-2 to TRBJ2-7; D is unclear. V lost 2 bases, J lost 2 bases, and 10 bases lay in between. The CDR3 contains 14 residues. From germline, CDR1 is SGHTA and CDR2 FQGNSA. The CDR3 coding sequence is TGTGCCAGCAGCTTATATAGAGGTACCTACGAGCAGTACTTC. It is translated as CASSLYRGTYEQYF.

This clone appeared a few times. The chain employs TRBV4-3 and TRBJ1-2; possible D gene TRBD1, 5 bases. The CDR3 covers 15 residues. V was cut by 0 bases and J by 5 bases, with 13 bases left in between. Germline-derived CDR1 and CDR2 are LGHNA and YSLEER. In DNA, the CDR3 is TGCGCCAGCAGCCAAGATGGGTGGGGGGAGTATGGCTACACCTTC. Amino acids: CASSQDGWGEYGYTF.

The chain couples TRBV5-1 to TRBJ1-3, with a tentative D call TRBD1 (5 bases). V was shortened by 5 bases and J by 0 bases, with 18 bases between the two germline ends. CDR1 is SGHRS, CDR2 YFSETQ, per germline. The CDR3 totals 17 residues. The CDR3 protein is CASSLDPGPSSGNTIYF. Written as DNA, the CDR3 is TGCGCCAGCAGTTTAGATCCGGGACCGAGCTCTGGAAACACCATATATTTT.

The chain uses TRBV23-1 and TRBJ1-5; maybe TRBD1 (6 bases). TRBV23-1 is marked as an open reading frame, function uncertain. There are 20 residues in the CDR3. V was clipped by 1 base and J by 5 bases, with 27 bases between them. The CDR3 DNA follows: TGCGCCAGCAGTCAATTGACGCCGGACGGACAGATCGCCAAGGATCAGCCCCAGCATTTT. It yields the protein CASSQLTPDGQIAKDQPQHF.

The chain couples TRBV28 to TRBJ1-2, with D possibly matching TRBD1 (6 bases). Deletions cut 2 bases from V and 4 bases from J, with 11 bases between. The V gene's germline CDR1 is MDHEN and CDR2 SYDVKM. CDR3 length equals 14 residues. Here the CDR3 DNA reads TGTGCCAGCAGTTTAAGGCAGGGGTTCTATGGCTACACCTTC. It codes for CASSLRQGFYGYTF.

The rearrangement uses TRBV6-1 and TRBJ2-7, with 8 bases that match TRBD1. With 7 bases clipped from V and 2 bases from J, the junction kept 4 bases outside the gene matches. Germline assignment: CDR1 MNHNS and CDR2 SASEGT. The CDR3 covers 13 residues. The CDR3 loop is CASNVRGPYEQYF. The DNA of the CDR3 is TGTGCCAGCAACGTCAGGGGGCCCTACGAGCAGTACTTC.

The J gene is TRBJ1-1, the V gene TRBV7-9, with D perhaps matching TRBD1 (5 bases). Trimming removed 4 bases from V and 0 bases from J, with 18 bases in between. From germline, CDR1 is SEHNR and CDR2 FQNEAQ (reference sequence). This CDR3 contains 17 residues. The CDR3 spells CASSSTKKTALNTEAFF. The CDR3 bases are TGTGCCAGCAGCTCGACCAAAAAGACAGCCCTGAACACTGAAGCTTTCTTT.

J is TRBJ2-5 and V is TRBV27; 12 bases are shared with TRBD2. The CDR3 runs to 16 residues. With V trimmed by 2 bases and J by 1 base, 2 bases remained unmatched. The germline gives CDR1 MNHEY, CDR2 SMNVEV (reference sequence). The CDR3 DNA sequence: TGTGCCAGCAGTTTAGAGACTAGCGGGGGCCAAGAGACCCAGTACTTC. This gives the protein CASSLETSGGQETQYF.